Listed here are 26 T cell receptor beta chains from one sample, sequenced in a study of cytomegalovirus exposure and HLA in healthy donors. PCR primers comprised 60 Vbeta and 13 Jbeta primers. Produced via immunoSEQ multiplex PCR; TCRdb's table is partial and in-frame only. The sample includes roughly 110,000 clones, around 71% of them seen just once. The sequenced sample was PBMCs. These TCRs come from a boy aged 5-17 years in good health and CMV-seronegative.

Here the CDR3 reads CASSRDTQQETQYF. In nucleotides, the CDR3 is TGTGCCAGCAGTCGGGACACTCAGCAAGAGACCCAGTACTTC. This chain uses TRBV2 with TRBJ2-5; possible D gene TRBD1, 6 bases. Deletions cut 5 bases from V and 2 bases from J, with 12 bases between. Germline CDR1 SNHLY, CDR2 FYNNEI. The CDR3 spans 14 residues.

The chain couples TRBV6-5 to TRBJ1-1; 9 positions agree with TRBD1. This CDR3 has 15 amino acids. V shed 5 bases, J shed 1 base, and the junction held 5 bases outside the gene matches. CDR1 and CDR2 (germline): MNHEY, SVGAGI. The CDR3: CASSLEGQGNTEAFF. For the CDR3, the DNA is TGTGCCAGCAGTCTGGAGGGACAGGGGAACACTGAAGCTTTCTTT.

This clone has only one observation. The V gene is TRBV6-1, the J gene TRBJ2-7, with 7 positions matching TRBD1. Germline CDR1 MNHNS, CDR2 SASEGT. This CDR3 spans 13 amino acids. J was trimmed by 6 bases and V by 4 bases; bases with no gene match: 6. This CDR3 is CASSGQGFREQYF. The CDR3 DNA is TGTGCCAGCAGTGGACAGGGTTTCCGCGAGCAGTACTTC.

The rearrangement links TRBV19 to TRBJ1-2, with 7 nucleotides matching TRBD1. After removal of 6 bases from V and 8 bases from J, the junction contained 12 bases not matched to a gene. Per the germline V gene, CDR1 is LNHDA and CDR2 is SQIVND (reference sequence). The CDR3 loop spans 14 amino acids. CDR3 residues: CASSQDKGAGGYTF. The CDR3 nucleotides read TGTGCCAGTAGCCAGGACAAGGGGGCGGGAGGCTACACCTTC.

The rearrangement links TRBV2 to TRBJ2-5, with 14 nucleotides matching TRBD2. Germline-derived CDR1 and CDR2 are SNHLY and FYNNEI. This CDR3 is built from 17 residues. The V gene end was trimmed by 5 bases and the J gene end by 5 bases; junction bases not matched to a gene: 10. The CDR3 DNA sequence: TGTGCCAGCAGTCAGCCGACTAGCGGGAGGGGTGGGGAGACCCAGTACTTC. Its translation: CASSQPTSGRGGETQYF. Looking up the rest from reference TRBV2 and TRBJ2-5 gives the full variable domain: EPEVTQTPSHQVTQMGQEVILRCVPISNHLYFYWYRQILGQKVEFLVSFYNNEISEKSEIFDDQFSVERPDGSNFTLKIRSTKLEDSAMYFCASSQPTSGRGGETQYFGPGTRLLVL.

The CDR3: CASSQLTGAGNTIYF. The CDR3 DNA reads as TGCGCCAGCAGCCAACTTACAGGGGCCGGAAACACCATATATTTT. The genes are TRBV4-3 and TRBJ1-3; 7 bases fit TRBD1. J was trimmed by 4 bases and V by 2 bases; bases with no gene match: 5. Looked up from germline, CDR1 is LGHNA and CDR2 is YSLEER. This CDR3 contains 15 residues.

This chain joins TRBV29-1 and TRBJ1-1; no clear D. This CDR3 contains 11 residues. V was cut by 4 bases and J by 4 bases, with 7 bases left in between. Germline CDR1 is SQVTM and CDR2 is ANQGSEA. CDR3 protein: CSVAGTTEAFF. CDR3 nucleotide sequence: TGCAGCGTTGCGGGAACCACTGAAGCTTTCTTT.

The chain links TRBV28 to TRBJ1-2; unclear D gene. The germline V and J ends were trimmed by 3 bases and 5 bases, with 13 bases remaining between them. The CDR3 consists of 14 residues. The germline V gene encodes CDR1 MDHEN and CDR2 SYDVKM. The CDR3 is CASSFRGIGYGYTF. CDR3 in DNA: TGTGCCAGCAGTTTTCGGGGTATTGGGTATGGCTACACCTTC.

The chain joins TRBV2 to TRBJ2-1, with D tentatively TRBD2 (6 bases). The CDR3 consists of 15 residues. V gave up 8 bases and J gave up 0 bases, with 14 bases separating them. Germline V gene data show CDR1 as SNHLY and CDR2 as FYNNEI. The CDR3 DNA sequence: TGTGCCAGCCCTCGGGACTCAGGCTCCTACAATGAGCAGTTCTTC. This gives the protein CASPRDSGSYNEQFF.

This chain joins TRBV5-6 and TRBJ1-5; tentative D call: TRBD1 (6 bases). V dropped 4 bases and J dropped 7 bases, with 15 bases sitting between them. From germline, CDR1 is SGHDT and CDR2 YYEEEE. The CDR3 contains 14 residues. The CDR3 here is CASSQWTVGQPQHF. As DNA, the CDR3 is TGTGCCAGCAGCCAATGGACAGTGGGGCAGCCCCAGCATTTT.

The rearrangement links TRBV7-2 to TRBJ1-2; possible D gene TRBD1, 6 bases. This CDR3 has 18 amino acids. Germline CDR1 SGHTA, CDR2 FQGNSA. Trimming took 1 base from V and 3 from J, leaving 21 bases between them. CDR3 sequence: CASSLVGDTRREDYGYTF. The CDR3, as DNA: TGTGCCAGCAGCTTAGTAGGGGACACGCGGCGAGAGGACTATGGCTACACCTTC. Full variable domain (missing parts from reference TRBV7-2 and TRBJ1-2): GAGVSQSPSNKVTEKGKDVELRCDPISGHTALYWYRQSLGQGLEFLIYFQGNSAPDKSGLPSDRFSAERTGGSVSTLTIQRTQQEDSAVYLCASSLVGDTRREDYGYTFGSGTRLTVV.

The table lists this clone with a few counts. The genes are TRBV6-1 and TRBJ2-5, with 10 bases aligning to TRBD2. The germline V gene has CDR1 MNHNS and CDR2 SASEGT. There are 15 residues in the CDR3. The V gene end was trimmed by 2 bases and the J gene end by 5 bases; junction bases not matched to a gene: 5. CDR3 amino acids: CASSETSSGGETQYF. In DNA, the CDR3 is TGTGCCAGCAGTGAAACCTCTAGCGGGGGTGAGACCCAGTACTTC.

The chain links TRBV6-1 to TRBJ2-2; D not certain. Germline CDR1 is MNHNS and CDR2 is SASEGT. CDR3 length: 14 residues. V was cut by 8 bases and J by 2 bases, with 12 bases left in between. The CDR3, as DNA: TGTGCCAGCGACCCGACTCATAACACCGGGGAGCTGTTTTTT. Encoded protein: CASDPTHNTGELFF.

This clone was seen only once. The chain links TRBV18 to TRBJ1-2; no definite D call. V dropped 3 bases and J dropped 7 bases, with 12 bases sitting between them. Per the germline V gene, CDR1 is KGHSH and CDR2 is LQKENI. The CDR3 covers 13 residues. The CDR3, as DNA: TGTGCCAGCTCACCGTCCCGAGAGGCTGGCTACACCTTC. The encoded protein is CASSPSREAGYTF.

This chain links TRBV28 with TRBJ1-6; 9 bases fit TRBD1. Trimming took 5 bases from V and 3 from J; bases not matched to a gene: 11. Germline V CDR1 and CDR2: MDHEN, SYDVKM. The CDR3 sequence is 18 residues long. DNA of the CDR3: TGTGCCAGCAGTGCACCGGGACAGGGCGTATTCTATAATTCACCCCTCCACTTT. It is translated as CASSAPGQGVFYNSPLHF.

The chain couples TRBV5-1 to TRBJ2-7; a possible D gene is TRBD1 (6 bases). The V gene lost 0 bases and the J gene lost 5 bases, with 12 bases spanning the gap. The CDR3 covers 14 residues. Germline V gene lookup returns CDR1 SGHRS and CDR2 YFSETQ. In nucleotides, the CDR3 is TGCGCCAGCAGCTTGGACAGGGCTCTCAACGAGCAGTACTTC. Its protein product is CASSLDRALNEQYF.

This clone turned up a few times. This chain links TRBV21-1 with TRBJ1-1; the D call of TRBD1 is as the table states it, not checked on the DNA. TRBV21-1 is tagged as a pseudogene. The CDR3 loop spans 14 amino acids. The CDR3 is CASRLQGLNTEAFF. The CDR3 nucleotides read TGTGCCAGCAGATTACAGGGTTTGAACACTGAAGCTTTCTTT.

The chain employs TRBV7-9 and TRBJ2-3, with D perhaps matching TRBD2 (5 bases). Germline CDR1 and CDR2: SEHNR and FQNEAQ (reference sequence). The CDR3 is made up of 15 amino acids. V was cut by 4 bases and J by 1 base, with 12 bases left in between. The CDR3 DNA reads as TGTGCCAGCAGCTACAGCGCGGGCCGCACAGATACGCAGTATTTT. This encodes CASSYSAGRTDTQYF.

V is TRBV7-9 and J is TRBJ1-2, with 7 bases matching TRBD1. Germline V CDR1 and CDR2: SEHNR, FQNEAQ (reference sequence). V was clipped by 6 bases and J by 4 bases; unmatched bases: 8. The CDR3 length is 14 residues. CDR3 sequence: CASRNQGGTYGYTF. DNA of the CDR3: TGTGCCAGCAGAAACCAGGGGGGTACCTATGGCTACACCTTC.

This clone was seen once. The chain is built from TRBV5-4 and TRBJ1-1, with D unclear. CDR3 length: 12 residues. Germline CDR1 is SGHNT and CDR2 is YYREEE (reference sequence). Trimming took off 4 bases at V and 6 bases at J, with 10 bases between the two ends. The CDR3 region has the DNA TGTGCCAGCAGCCCCGGGAGTCCTGAAGCTTTCTTT. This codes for CASSPGSPEAFF.

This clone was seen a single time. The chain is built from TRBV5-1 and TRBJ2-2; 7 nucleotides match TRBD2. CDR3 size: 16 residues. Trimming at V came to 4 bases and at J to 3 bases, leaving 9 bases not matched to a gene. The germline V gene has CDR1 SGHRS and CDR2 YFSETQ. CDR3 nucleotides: TGCGCCAGCAGCGGGAGGAGCGGGACCTACACCGGGGAGCTGTTTTTT. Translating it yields CASSGRSGTYTGELFF. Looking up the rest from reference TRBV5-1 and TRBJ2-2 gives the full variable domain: KAGVTQTPRYLIKTRGQQVTLSCSPISGHRSVSWYQQTPGQGLQFLFEYFSETQRNKGNFPGRFSGRQFSNSRSEMNVSTLELGDSALYLCASSGRSGTYTGELFFGEGSRLTVL.

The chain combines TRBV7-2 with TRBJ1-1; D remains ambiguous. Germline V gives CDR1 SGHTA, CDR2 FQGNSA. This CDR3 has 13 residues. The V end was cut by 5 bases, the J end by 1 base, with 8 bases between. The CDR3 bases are TGTGCCAGCAGCCTCCCAGGGAACACTGAAGCTTTCTTT. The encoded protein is CASSLPGNTEAFF.

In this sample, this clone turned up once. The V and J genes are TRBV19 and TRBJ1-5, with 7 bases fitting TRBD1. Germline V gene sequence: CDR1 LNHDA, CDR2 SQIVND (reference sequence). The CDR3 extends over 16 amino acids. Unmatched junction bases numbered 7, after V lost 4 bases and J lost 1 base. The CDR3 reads CASSRGTDASNQPQHF. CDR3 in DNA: TGTGCCAGTAGTAGGGGGACAGACGCGAGCAATCAGCCCCAGCATTTT.

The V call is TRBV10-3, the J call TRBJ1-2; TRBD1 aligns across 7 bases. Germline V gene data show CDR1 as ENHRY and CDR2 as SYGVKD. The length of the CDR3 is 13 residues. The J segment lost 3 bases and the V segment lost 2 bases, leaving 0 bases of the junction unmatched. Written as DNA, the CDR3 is TGTGCCATCAGTGAGACAGGGGACTATGGCTACACCTTC. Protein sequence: CAISETGDYGYTF.

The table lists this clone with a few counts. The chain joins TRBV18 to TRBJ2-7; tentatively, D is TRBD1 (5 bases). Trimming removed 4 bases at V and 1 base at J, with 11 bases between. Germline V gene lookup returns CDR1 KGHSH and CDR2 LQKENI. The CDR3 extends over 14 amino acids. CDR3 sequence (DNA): TGTGCCAGCTCACGCCAGGGTGCGTCCTACGAGCAGTACTTC. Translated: CASSRQGASYEQYF. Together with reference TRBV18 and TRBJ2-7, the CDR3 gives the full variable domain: NAGVMQNPRHLVRRRGQEARLRCSPMKGHSHVYWYRQLPEEGLKFMVYLQKENIIDESGMPKERFSAEFPKEGPSILRIQQVVRGDSAAYFCASSRQGASYEQYFGPGTRLTVT.

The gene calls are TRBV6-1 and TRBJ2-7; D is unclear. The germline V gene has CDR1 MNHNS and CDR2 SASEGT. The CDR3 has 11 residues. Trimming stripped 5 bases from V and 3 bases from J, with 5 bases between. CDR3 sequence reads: CASSPDYEQYF. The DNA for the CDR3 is TGTGCCAGCAGTCCAGACTACGAGCAGTACTTC.